Sequencing of this T cell receptor beta chain was carried out in a study of Ad26.COV2.S vaccination and SARS-CoV-2 variants. Data came from immunoSEQ multiplex PCR; TCRdb stores just in-frame clones and leaves some out. The sample has over 400,000 clones, roughly 90% seen once. Treatment indicated: around 19 received Ad26.COV2.S at low or high dose, single or two shots; roughly five received placebo; per-sample allocation not given. Day 63 after the first injection of vaccine or placebo was the sampling time. The germline CDR1 and CDR2 sequences are SGHNT and YENEEA. CDR3 length: 13 amino acids. Trimming shortened V by 2 bases and J by 4 bases, and 6 bases separated the two germline ends.

This clonotype originated in a person between 18 and 59 years old who received the Ad26.COV2.S COVID-19 vaccine or a placebo. This specimen was peripheral blood, taken in a trial of Ad26.COV2.S vaccine versus placebo. This chain joins TRBV11-3 and TRBJ2-4, with D tentatively TRBD1 (6 bases). CDR3 DNA sequence: TGTGCCAGCAGCTTAACAGGGAAAAACATTCAGTACTTC. Encoded protein: CASSLTGKNIQYF.